This TCR beta chain was recovered during a study of T-cell reconstitution after alpha-beta-depleted transplantation in children (TCRdb year 2016). Regarding the complete study: Using TCR repertoire profiling, the study followed T-cell immune reconstitution in a quantitative way in children after TCRalphabeta/CD19-depleted allogeneic hematopoietic cell transplantation.

The library was made by PCR. Data came from an Illumina HiSeq 2500. To normalize quantification of the TCRbeta repertoire, the TCR libraries were built with molecular barcoding that relied on unique molecular identifiers. TCRdb itself trimmed the public reads at Q25 with fastp, ran MiXCR and retained productive beta chains. CDR3 protein duplicates are merged, each entry listing the most common genes and DNA. Across this sample there are some 500,000 distinct CDR3 sequences, with around 16% seen only once. The ten biggest clones cover 2.5% to 3.5% of the sample. Its CDR3 holds 16 amino acids, cysteine through phenylalanine. Left in the record is the CDR3 DNA by itself, 48 bases read in frame from the first base. The germline V gene yields SNHLY for CDR1 and FYNNEI for CDR2. Deletion took 8 bases off V and 2 bases off J, with a span of 22 bases between the germline ends. With respect to this clonotype: Its target antigen remains unknown. The sample holds no much larger clone one base away, and base qualities are not on file.

Recombination connected TRBV2 to TRBJ2-7; TRBD2 is a possible D gene, resting on 6 matching bases. The TCR was taken from a human donor who donated a stem cell graft to a child with acute lymphoblastic leukemia. The sequencing here drew on PBMCs from the stem cell graft donor, taken from the stem cell graft. The CDR3 in this case is CASGGAAGRTAYEQYF. The nucleotides read TGTGCCAGCGGAGGGGCCGCTGGACGTACTGCCTACGAGCAGTACTTC.